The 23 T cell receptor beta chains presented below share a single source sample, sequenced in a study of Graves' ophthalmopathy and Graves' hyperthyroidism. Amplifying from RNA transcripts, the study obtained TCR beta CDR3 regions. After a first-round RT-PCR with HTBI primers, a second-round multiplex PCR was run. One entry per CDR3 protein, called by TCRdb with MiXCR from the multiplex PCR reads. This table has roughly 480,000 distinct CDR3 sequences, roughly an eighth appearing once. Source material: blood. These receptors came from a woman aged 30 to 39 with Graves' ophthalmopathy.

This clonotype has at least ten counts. This CDR3 reads CASSLGDGLGEQYF. Written as DNA, the CDR3 is TGCGCCAGCAGCTTGGGGGACGGTCTTGGAGAGCAGTACTTC. This chain uses TRBV5-1 with TRBJ2-7; D is tentatively TRBD1 or TRBD2 (5 bases each). Trimming pared 0 bases from V and 7 bases from J, leaving 14 bases between. The CDR3 sequence is 14 residues long. CDR1 and CDR2 from the germline V gene are SGHRS and YFSETQ.

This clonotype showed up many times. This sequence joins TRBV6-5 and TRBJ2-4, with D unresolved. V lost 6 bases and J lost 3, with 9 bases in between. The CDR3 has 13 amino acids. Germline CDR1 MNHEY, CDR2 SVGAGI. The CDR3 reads CASRASDKNIQYF. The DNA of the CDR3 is TGTGCCAGCAGAGCCTCCGACAAAAACATTCAGTACTTC.

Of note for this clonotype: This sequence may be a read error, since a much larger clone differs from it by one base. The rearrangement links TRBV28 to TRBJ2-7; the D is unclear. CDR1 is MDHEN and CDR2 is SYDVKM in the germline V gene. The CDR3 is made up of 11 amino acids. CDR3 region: CASKGRYEQCF. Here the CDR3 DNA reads TGTGCCAGCAAGGGAAGGTACGAGCAGTGCTTC.

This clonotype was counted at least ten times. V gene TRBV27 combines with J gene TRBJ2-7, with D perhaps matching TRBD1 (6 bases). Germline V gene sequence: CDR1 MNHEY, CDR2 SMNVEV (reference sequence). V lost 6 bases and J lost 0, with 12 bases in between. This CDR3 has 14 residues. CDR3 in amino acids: CASRRDTASYEQYF. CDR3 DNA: TGTGCCAGCAGGAGGGACACCGCCTCCTACGAGCAGTACTTC.

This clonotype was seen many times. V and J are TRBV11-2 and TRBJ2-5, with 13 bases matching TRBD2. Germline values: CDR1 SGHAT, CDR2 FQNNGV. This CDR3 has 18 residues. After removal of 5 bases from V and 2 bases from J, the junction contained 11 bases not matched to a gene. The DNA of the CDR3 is TGTGCCAGCAGCCCCCGGACTAGCGGGGGCACACAACAAGAGACCCAGTACTTC. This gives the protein CASSPRTSGGTQQETQYF.

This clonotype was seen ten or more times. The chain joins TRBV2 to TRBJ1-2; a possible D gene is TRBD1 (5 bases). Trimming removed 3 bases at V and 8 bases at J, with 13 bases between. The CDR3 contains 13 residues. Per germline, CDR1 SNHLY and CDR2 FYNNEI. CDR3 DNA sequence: TGTGCCAGCAGTGACTCAGGGTTCGGCGGCTACACCTTC. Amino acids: CASSDSGFGGYTF.

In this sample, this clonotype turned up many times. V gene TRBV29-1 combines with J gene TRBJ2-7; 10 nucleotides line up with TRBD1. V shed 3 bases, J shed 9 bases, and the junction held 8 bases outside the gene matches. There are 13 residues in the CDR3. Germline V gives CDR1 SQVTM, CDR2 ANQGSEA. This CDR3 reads CSVEGTGAPSQYF. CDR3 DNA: TGCAGCGTTGAGGGGACAGGGGCCCCCTCGCAGTACTTC.

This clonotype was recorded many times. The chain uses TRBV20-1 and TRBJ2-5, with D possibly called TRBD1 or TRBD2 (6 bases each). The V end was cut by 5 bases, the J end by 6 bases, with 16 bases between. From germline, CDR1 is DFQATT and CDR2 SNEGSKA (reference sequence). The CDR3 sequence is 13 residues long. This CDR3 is CSAPKGGVKTQYF. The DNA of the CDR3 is TGCAGTGCTCCGAAGGGGGGCGTGAAGACCCAGTACTTC.

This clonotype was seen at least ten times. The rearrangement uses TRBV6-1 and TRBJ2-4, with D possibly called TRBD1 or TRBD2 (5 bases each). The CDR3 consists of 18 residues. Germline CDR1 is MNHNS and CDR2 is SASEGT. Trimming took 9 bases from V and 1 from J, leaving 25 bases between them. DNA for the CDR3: TGTGCCAGGAAATTCCCGGGACGGGAACTCGTGGCCAAAAACATTCAGTACTTC. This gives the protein CARKFPGRELVAKNIQYF.

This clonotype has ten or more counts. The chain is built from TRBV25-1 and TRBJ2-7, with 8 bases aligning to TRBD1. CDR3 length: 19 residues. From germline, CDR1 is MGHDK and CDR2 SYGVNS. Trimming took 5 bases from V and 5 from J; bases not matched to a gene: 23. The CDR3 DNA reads TGTGCCAGCAGTCCGCAGCTGGTTTCGGGACAGGTCCAGTGGGACGAGCAGTACTTC. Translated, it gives CASSPQLVSGQVQWDEQYF.

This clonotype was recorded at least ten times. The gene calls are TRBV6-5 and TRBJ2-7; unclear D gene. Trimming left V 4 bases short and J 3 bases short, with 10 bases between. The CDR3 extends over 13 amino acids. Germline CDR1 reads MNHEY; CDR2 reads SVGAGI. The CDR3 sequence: CASSWGPNYEQYF. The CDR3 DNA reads TGTGCCAGCAGTTGGGGTCCCAACTACGAGCAGTACTTC.

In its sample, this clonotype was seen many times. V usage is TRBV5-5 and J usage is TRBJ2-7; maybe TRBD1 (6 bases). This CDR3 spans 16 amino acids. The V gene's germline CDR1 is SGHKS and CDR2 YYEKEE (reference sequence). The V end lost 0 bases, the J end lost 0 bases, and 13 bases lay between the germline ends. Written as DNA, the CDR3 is TGTGCCAGCAGCTTGGTGGCAGGGGCTTTCTCCTACGAGCAGTACTTC. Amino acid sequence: CASSLVAGAFSYEQYF.

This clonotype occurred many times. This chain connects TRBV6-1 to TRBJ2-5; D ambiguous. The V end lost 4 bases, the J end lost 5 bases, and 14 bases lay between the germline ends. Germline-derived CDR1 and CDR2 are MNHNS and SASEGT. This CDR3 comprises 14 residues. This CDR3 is CASSGLDWKETQYF. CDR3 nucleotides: TGTGCCAGCAGTGGTCTAGACTGGAAGGAGACCCAGTACTTC.

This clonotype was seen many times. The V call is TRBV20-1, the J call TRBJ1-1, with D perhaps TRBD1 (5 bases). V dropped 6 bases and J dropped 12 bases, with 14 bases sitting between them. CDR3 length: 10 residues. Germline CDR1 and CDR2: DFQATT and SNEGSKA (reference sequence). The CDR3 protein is CSAGGRRPFF. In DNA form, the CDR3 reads TGCAGTGCCGGGGGAAGGCGGCCTTTCTTT.

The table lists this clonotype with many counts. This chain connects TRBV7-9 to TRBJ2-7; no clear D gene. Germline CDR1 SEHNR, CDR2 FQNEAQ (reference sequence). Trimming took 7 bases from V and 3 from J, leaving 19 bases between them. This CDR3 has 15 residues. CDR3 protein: CASTGSETENYEQYF. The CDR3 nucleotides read TGTGCCAGCACGGGTTCCGAGACGGAGAACTACGAGCAGTACTTC.

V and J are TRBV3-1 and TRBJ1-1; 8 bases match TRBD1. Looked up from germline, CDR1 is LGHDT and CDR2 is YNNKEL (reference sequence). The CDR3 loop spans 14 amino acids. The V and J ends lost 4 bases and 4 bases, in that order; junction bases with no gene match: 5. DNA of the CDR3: TGTGCCAGCAGCCGTGGACAGGGAACCACTGAAGCTTTCTTT. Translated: CASSRGQGTTEAFF.

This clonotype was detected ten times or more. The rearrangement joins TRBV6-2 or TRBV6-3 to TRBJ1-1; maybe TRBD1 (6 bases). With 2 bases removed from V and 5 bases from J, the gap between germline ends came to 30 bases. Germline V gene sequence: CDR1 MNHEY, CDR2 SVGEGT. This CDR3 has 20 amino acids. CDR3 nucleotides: TGTGCCAGCAGTTACCAGATTGGGCAGGGGCGCAGGAGAAGGGGAACTGAAGCTTTCTTT. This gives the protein CASSYQIGQGRRRRGTEAFF.

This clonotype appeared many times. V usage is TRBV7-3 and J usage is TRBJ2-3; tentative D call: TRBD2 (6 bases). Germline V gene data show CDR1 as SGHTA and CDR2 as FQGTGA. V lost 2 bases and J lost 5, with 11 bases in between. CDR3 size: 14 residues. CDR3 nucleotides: TGTGCCAGCAGCTTAGGCGGGGCGAGAGATACGCAGTATTTT. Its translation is CASSLGGARDTQYF.

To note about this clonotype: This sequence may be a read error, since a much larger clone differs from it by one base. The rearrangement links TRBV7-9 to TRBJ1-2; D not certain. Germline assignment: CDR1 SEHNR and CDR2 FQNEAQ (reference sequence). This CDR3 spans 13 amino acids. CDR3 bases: TGTGCCGGCAGCTTAGTGCTGAGAGGGGGCTACACCTTC. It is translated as CAGSLVLRGGYTF.

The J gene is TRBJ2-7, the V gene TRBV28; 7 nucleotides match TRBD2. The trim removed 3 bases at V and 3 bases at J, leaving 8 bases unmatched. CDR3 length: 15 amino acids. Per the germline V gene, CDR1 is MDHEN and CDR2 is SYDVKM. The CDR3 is CASSLLVGRGYEQYF. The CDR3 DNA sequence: TGTGCCAGCAGTTTGTTAGTAGGGAGGGGCTACGAGCAGTACTTC.

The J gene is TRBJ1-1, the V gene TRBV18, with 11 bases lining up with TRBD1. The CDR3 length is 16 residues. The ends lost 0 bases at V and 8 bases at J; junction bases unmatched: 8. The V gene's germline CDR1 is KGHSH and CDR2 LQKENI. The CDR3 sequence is CASSPPSGTGGIEAFF. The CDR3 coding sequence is TGTGCCAGCTCACCACCCAGCGGGACAGGGGGGATCGAAGCTTTCTTT.

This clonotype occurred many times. The CDR3 DNA is TGCAGTGCTGAGACTAGATACGAGCAGTACTTC. Its translation: CSAETRYEQYF. V and J are TRBV20-1 and TRBJ2-7; tentative D call: TRBD2 (6 bases). V was trimmed by 5 bases and J by 4 bases, leaving 9 bases between them. This CDR3 comprises 11 residues. CDR1 and CDR2 (germline): DFQATT, SNEGSKA (reference sequence).

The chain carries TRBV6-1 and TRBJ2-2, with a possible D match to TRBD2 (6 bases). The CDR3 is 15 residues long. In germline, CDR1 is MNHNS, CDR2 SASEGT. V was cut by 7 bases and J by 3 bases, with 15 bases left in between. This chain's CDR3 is CASKSGQGDTGELFF. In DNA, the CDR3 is TGTGCCAGCAAAAGCGGGCAGGGCGACACCGGGGAGCTGTTTTTT.